Listed here are 26 T cell receptor beta chains from one sample, sequenced in a study of blood T cell repertoires in COVID-19. Generated by immunoSEQ multiplex PCR, the TCRdb table keeps only in-frame clones and is missing some. The profile shows roughly 250,000 clones, about 87% of them singletons. The sample taken for sequencing was PBMCs or T cells enriched from blood (not recorded which). These receptors came from a woman aged 40 to 50 with acute COVID-19.

The chain links TRBV5-8 to TRBJ2-2, with 11 bases matching TRBD2. The CDR3 loop spans 17 amino acids. The V gene's germline CDR1 is SGHTS and CDR2 YDEGEE. Trimming removed 4 bases from V and 1 base from J; junction bases left unmatched: 6. For the CDR3, the DNA is TGTGCCAGCAGCACCGGGACTAGCGGTCAGAACACCGGGGAGCTGTTTTTT. This sequence encodes CASSTGTSGQNTGELFF.

This chain links TRBV3-1 (or the pseudogene TRBV3-2) with TRBJ2-1; 9 nucleotides match TRBD2. V trimming: 2 bases; J trimming: 5 bases; junction bases outside the gene matches: 1. Germline CDR1 LGHDT, CDR2 YNNKEL (reference sequence). The CDR3 covers 14 residues. The CDR3 region is CASSQLAGHNEQFF. CDR3 nucleotides: TGTGCCAGCAGCCAACTAGCGGGACACAATGAGCAGTTCTTC.

V gene TRBV12-1 combines with J gene TRBJ2-5; TRBD1 was called by the table and not checked on the DNA. TRBV12-1 is shown as a pseudogene. The CDR3 consists of 14 residues. In DNA form, the CDR3 reads TGTGCCAGCAGCTTCCGGGACAGCCAAGAGACCCAGTACTTC. Its protein product is CASSFRDSQETQYF.

The rearrangement uses TRBV28 and TRBJ1-2, with 7 bases identical to TRBD1. The CDR3 sequence is 13 residues long. With V trimmed by 4 bases and J by 7 bases, 6 bases remained unmatched. Germline CDR1 and CDR2: MDHEN and SYDVKM. The CDR3 DNA reads as TGTGCCAGCAGTTCCTCGACAGGGAGTGGCTACACCTTC. This sequence encodes CASSSSTGSGYTF.

Only a few counts were recorded for this clone. V is TRBV27 and J is TRBJ2-7; 8 bases map to TRBD2. V dropped 2 bases and J dropped 2; count of bases not matched to a gene: 5. The CDR3 extends over 15 amino acids. CDR1 MNHEY and CDR2 SMNVEV come from the germline V gene (reference sequence). The CDR3 loop reads CASSLSREGTYEQYF. CDR3 nucleotides: TGTGCCAGCAGTTTAAGCCGGGAGGGCACCTACGAGCAGTACTTC.

This clone was detected a few times. The chain couples TRBV30 to TRBJ1-4; no clear D. CDR1 is GTSNPN, CDR2 SVGIG, per germline (reference sequence). The germline V and J ends were trimmed by 3 bases and 4 bases, with 3 bases remaining between them. The CDR3 covers 11 residues. The chain's CDR3 is CAWSGNEKLFF. CDR3 bases: TGTGCCTGGAGCGGTAATGAAAAACTGTTTTTT.

J is TRBJ2-5 and V is TRBV24-1, with D perhaps matching TRBD2 (5 bases). Germline values: CDR1 KGHDR, CDR2 SFDVKD. The CDR3 covers 12 residues. Trimming stripped 9 bases from V and 1 base from J, with 8 bases between. CDR3 nucleotide sequence: TGTGCCACCGCGGGTGCCCAAGAGACCCAGTACTTC. As protein: CATAGAQETQYF.

This clone was seen a handful of times. The rearrangement uses TRBV30 and TRBJ2-2; D remains unclear. The germline V gene encodes CDR1 GTSNPN and CDR2 SVGIG (reference sequence). This CDR3 spans 14 amino acids. V was trimmed by 2 bases and J by 3 bases, leaving 10 bases between them. The CDR3 coding sequence is TGTGCCTGGAGTCGCGGCGGATACACCGGGGAGCTGTTTTTT. This sequence encodes CAWSRGGYTGELFF.

On this clone: This sample includes further DNA sequences coding for the same CDR3. The chain carries TRBV28 and TRBJ1-2; 7 nucleotides line up with TRBD1. The CDR3 length is 13 residues. CDR1 and CDR2 from the germline V gene are MDHEN and SYDVKM. Trimming at V came to 8 bases and at J to 0 bases, leaving 3 bases not matched to a gene. CDR3 in amino acids: CASRDRANYGYTF. The CDR3 DNA follows: TGTGCCAGCCGGGACAGAGCTAACTATGGCTACACCTTC.

The chain has TRBV5-1 and TRBJ2-7, with D unclear. Trimming stripped 2 bases from V and 0 bases from J, with 9 bases between. From germline, CDR1 is SGHRS and CDR2 YFSETQ. This CDR3 contains 14 residues. CDR3 residues: CASSLEGDSYEQYF. The CDR3 nucleotides are TGCGCCAGCAGCTTAGAAGGAGACTCCTACGAGCAGTACTTC.

The chain links TRBV19 to TRBJ1-5; possible D gene TRBD1, 6 bases. Germline CDR1 is LNHDA and CDR2 is SQIVND (reference sequence). Trimming removed 11 bases from V and 3 bases from J, with 20 bases in between. The CDR3 totals 15 residues. The CDR3 loop reads CAATPSPGDNQPQHF. The CDR3 bases are TGTGCCGCCACACCCTCGCCAGGGGACAATCAGCCCCAGCATTTT.

The J gene is TRBJ1-5, the V gene TRBV27, with D possibly TRBD1 on 6 matching bases. V dropped 3 bases and J dropped 1 base, with 10 bases sitting between them. The CDR3 is made up of 15 amino acids. Germline values: CDR1 MNHEY, CDR2 SMNVEV (reference sequence). For the CDR3, the DNA is TGTGCCAGCAGTTTGGAGAGGGGGAGCAATCAGCCCCAGCATTTT. Protein product: CASSLERGSNQPQHF.

The chain's CDR3 is CASSSDGGSEQFF. DNA for the CDR3: TGCGCCAGCAGCTCGGACGGGGGGAGTGAGCAGTTCTTC. This chain joins TRBV5-1 and TRBJ2-1; 7 bases fit TRBD2. CDR1 is SGHRS, CDR2 YFSETQ, per germline. This CDR3 is built from 13 residues. The V gene end was trimmed by 3 bases and the J gene end by 9 bases; junction bases not matched to a gene: 6.

The chain has TRBV21-1 and TRBJ2-7; the table's TRBD2 call for D was not verified on the DNA. TRBV21-1 is labeled a pseudogene. The CDR3 spans 16 residues. In DNA, the CDR3 is TGTGCCAGCAACAAGAAGGCTAGCGGGAGGGCGCGAGAGCAGTACTTC. Protein product: CASNKKASGRAREQYF.

The chain combines TRBV10-3 with TRBJ2-7; 9 bases fit TRBD1. Trimming took 5 bases from V and 1 from J; bases not matched to a gene: 3. Per the germline V gene, CDR1 is ENHRY and CDR2 is SYGVKD. The CDR3 consists of 14 residues. The CDR3 DNA reads TGTGCCATCAGTCCCGGGACAGGGTCCTACGAGCAGTACGTC. It specifies CAISPGTGSYEQYV.

The chain recombines TRBV5-4 with TRBJ2-7, with D possibly matching TRBD1 (5 bases). The CDR3 is 13 amino acids. Trimming pared 2 bases from V and 5 bases from J, leaving 11 bases between. CDR1 and CDR2 from the germline V gene are SGHNT and YYREEE (reference sequence). CDR3 sequence (DNA): TGTGCCAGCAGCTTTCAGGGTTCCGACGAGCAGTACGTC. Its translation is CASSFQGSDEQYV.

This chain uses TRBV27 with TRBJ2-1, with TRBD2 identical over 15 bases. The ends lost 2 bases at V and 0 bases at J; junction bases unmatched: 2. This CDR3 has 18 amino acids. CDR1 is MNHEY and CDR2 is SMNVEV in the germline V gene (reference sequence). The CDR3 nucleotides read TGTGCCAGCAGTTTAGGGACTAGCGGGAGGAGCTCCTACAATGAGCAGTTCTTC. This encodes CASSLGTSGRSSYNEQFF.

The rearrangement joins TRBV9 to TRBJ1-6; possible D gene TRBD1, 6 bases. This CDR3 spans 15 amino acids. Germline-derived CDR1 and CDR2 are SGDLS and YYNGEE. The V gene lost 4 bases and the J gene lost 8 bases, with 16 bases spanning the gap. Written as DNA, the CDR3 is TGTGCCAGCAGCCCACAGGGAATGGGGGATTCACCCCTCCACTTT. Residues: CASSPQGMGDSPLHF.

The V and J genes are TRBV27 and TRBJ2-1, with D possibly TRBD2 on 6 matching bases. This CDR3 is 15 amino acids long. V was pared by 5 bases and J by 2 bases, with 13 bases between. Germline CDR1 and CDR2: MNHEY and SMNVEV (reference sequence). The CDR3 reads CASSDPREAYNEQFF. The CDR3 DNA sequence: TGTGCCAGCAGTGATCCCAGGGAGGCCTACAATGAGCAGTTCTTC.

The sample holds a few counts of this clone. This chain links TRBV7-9 with TRBJ2-7, with unresolved D. Germline CDR1 and CDR2: SEHNR and FQNEAQ (reference sequence). Between the trimmed V and J ends, which lost 4 bases and 3 bases, there was a span of 7 bases. The CDR3 has 12 residues. CDR3: CASSSRIYEQYF. DNA for the CDR3: TGTGCCAGCAGCTCGCGGATCTACGAGCAGTACTTC.

V gene TRBV7-9 combines with J gene TRBJ2-7; TRBD1 agrees at 10 bases. This CDR3 has 15 residues. V shed 1 base and J 4 bases; nucleotides not matched to a gene: 4. CDR1 and CDR2 from the germline V gene are SEHNR and FQNEAQ (reference sequence). The CDR3 bases are TGTGCCAGCAGCTTAGGGGACAGGGGCGCGTACGAGCAGTACTTC. This sequence encodes CASSLGDRGAYEQYF.

This chain links TRBV5-1 with TRBJ2-1, with 7 bases aligning to TRBD1. The CDR3 is 16 amino acids. Unmatched junction bases numbered 7, after V lost 4 bases and J lost 0 bases. From germline, CDR1 is SGHRS and CDR2 YFSETQ. The CDR3 coding sequence is TGCGCCAGCAGCCCGCTGACAGGGAGCTCCTACAATGAGCAGTTCTTC. Translated, it gives CASSPLTGSSYNEQFF.

This chain joins TRBV25-1 and TRBJ1-3; possibly TRBD1 for D (6 bases). This CDR3 spans 15 amino acids. V lost 3 bases to trimming and J lost 3 bases, with 12 bases between them. Germline CDR1 is MGHDK and CDR2 is SYGVNS. The CDR3 DNA follows: TGTGCCAGCAGTGAGGCAGGGGTGATTGGAAACACCATATATTTT. It specifies CASSEAGVIGNTIYF.

V gene TRBV7-8 combines with J gene TRBJ2-6; D remains ambiguous. The ends were cut back, 4 bases at V and 2 bases at J, with 6 bases in the middle. Germline V gives CDR1 SGHVS, CDR2 FQNEAQ. This CDR3 region has 14 residues. CDR3 in DNA: TGTGCCAGCAGCTCAAACACTGGGGCCAACGTCCTGACTTTC. Translated, it gives CASSSNTGANVLTF.

J is TRBJ2-3 and V is TRBV6-4; perhaps TRBD1 as D (6 bases). The CDR3 extends over 15 amino acids. V gave up 4 bases and J gave up 3 bases, with 14 bases separating them. Germline CDR1 reads MRHNA; CDR2 reads SNTAGT. The DNA of the CDR3 is TGTGCCAGCAGTGCTGAGACAGGAGAAACAGATACGCAGTATTTT. The encoded protein is CASSAETGETDTQYF.

V is TRBV10-2 and J is TRBJ1-6; D is ambiguous. Germline V gives CDR1 WSHSY, CDR2 SAAADI. With 2 bases removed from V and 7 bases from J, the gap between germline ends came to 6 bases. This CDR3 is built from 13 residues. CDR3 residues: CASSETGNSPLHF. CDR3 bases: TGCGCCAGCAGTGAGACCGGGAATTCACCCCTCCACTTT.